This T cell receptor beta chain was sequenced in a study of human T cells and chemical hapten exposure. The CDR3 consists of 18 residues. Germline V gene sequence: CDR1 SGDLS, CDR2 YYNGEE. V lost 0 bases and J lost 1; bases outside the gene matches: 5. This sample's time point: patch test 1, 2 weeks after DPC sensitization. Sample treatment: therapeutic diphenylcyclopropenone sensitization with weekly scalp DPC. The total RNA was obtained from whole blood that was not fractionated. MiXCR was run by TCRdb on the RACE reads, yielding one entry per CDR3 protein. The table lists some 110,000 distinct CDR3 sequences, 9% to 13% of them singletons, with roughly 1.3% in the top ten.

The TCR was taken from a woman aged 50 to 60 with alopecia areata. Some clones in this sample may be carry-over from other donors' samples. Sequenced here: whole blood, sampled in connection with sensitization to the hapten diphenylcyclopropenone (DPC). This chain joins TRBV9 and TRBJ2-3, with 13 bases lining up with TRBD2. The CDR3 is CASSVALAGGRGTDTQYF. CDR3 bases: TGTGCCAGCAGCGTAGCACTAGCGGGGGGGAGAGGCACAGATACGCAGTATTTT. Full variable domain (missing parts from reference TRBV9 and TRBJ2-3): DSGVTQTPKHLITATGQRVTLRCSPRSGDLSVYWYQQSLDQGLQFLIQYYNGEERAKGNILERFSAQQFPDLHSELNLSSLELGDSALYFCASSVALAGGRGTDTQYFGPGTRLTVL.